This TCR beta chain was identified in a study of blood T cell repertoires in COVID-19. The junction had 10 bases not matched to a gene; V was cut back by 8 bases and J by 6 bases. The CDR3 is 15 amino acids. From germline, CDR1 is MNHEY and CDR2 SVGAGI. Using immunoSEQ multiplex PCR, the repertoire was profiled, and TCRdb retains in-frame clones only, with some absent. The sample holds approximately 480,000 clones, roughly 87% seen once. The source is a woman in her late teens or twenties who had recovered from COVID-19. Sequencing was performed on PBMCs or T cells enriched from blood (not recorded which). This rearrangement joins TRBV6-5 to TRBJ1-6, with 7 bases that match TRBD1. The CDR3 here is CASAGTAVFNSPLHF. The CDR3 coding sequence is TGTGCCAGCGCTGGGACAGCAGTCTTTAATTCACCCCTCCACTTT.